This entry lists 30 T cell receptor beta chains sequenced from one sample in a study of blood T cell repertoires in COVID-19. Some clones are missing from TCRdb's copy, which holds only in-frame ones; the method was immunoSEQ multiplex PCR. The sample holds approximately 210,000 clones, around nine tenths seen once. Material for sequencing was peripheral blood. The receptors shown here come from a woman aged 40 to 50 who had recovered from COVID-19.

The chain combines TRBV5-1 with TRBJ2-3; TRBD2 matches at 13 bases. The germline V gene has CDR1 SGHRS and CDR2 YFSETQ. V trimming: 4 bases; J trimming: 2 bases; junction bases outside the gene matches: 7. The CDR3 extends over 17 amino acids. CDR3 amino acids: CASSDGTSGILTDTQYF. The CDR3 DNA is TGCGCCAGCAGCGACGGGACTAGCGGGATACTCACAGATACGCAGTATTTT.

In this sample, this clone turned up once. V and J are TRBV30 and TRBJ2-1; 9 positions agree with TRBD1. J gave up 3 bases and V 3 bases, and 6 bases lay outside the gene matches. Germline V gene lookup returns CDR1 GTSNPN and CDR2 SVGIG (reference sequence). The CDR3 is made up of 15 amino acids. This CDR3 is CAWSSGQGLYNEQFF. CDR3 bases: TGTGCCTGGAGCTCGGGACAGGGCCTCTACAATGAGCAGTTCTTC.

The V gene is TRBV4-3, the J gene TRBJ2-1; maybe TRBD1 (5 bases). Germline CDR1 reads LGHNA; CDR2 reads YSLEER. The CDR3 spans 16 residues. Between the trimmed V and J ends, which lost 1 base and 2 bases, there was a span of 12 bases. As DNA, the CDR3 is TGCGCCAGCAGCCAAGGAGGCGGCAGGGCCTACAATGAGCAGTTCTTC. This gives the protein CASSQGGGRAYNEQFF.

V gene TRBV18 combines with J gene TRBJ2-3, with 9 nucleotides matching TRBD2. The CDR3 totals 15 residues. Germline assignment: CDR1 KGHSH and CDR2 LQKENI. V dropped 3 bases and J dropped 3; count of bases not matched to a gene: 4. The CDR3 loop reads CASSPWLAGTDTQYF. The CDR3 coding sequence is TGTGCCAGCTCACCGTGGCTAGCGGGGACAGATACGCAGTATTTT.

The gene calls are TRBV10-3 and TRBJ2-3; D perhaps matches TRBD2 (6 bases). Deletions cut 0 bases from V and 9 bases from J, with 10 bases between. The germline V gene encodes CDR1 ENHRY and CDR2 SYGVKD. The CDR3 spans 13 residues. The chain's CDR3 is CAISESTRSTQYF. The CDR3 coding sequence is TGTGCCATCAGTGAGTCGACTAGATCAACGCAGTATTTT.

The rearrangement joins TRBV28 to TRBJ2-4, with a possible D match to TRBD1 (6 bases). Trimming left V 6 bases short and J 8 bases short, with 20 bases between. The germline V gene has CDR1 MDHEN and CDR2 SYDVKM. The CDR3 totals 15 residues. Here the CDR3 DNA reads TGTGCCAGCAGCAGAACCCAGGGGCCGGCGGACATTCAGTACTTC. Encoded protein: CASSRTQGPADIQYF. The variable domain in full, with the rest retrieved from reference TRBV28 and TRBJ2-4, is DVKVTQSSRYLVKRTGEKVFLECVQDMDHENMFWYRQDPGLGLRLIYFSYDVKMKEKGDIPEGYSVSREKKERFSLILESASTNQTSMYLCASSRTQGPADIQYFGAGTRLSVL.

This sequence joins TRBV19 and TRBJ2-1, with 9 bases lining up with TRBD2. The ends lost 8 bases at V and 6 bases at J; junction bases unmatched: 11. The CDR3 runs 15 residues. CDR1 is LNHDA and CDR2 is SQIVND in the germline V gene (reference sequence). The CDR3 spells CASRASGISSNEQFF. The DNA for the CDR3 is TGTGCCAGTCGGGCTAGCGGGATCTCTTCCAATGAGCAGTTCTTC.

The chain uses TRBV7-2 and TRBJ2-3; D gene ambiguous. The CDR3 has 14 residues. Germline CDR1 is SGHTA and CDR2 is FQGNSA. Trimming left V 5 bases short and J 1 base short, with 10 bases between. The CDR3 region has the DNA TGTGCCAGCAGCCCCTCCGCGGGCACAGATACGCAGTATTTT. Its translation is CASSPSAGTDTQYF.

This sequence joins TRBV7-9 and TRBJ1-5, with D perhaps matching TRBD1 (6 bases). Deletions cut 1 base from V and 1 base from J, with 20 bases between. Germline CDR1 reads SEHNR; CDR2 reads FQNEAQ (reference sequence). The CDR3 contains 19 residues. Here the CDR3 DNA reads TGTGCCAGCAGCTTAGGGACACTTACAGGGCGCCGAAGCAATCAGCCCCAGCATTTT. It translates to CASSLGTLTGRRSNQPQHF.

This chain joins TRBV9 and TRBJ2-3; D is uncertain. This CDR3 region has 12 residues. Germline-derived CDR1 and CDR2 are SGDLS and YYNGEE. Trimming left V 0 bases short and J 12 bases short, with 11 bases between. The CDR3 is CASSVAFEDQYF. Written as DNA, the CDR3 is TGTGCCAGCAGCGTAGCTTTTGAGGATCAGTATTTT.

As DNA, the CDR3 is TGTGCCGTCGGACAGGGGGATGTTAATGAAAAACTGTTTTTT. The encoded protein is CAVGQGDVNEKLFF. V gene TRBV10-3 combines with J gene TRBJ1-4, with 10 positions matching TRBD1. This CDR3 region has 14 residues. The J segment lost 4 bases and the V segment lost 11 bases, leaving 7 bases of the junction unmatched. CDR1 ENHRY and CDR2 SYGVKD come from the germline V gene.

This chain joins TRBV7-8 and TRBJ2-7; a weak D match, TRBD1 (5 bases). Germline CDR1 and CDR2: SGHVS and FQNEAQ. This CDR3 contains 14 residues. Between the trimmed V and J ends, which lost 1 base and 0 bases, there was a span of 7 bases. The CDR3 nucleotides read TGTGCCAGCAGCTTAGAGCAGGGCTCCTACGAGCAGTACTTC. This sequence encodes CASSLEQGSYEQYF.

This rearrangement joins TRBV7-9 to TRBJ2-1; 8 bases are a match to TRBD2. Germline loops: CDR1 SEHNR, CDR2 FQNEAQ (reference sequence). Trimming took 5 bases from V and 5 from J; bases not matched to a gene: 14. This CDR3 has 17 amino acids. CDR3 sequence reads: CASSQHLPGLAHNEQFF. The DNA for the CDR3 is TGTGCCAGCAGCCAACATCTTCCCGGACTAGCACACAATGAGCAGTTCTTC.

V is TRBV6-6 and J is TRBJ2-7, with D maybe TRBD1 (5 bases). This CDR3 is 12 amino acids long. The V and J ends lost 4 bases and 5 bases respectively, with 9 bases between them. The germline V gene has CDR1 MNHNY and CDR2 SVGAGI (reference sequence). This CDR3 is CASSSTEDEQYF. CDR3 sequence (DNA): TGTGCCAGCAGTTCGACAGAGGACGAGCAGTACTTC.

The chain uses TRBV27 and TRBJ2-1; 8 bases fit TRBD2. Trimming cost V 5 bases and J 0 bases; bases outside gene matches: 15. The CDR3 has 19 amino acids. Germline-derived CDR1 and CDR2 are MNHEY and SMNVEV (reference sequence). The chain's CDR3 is CASSIIPPTSGSSYNEQFF. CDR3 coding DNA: TGTGCCAGCAGTATAATTCCCCCTACTAGCGGAAGCTCCTACAATGAGCAGTTCTTC.

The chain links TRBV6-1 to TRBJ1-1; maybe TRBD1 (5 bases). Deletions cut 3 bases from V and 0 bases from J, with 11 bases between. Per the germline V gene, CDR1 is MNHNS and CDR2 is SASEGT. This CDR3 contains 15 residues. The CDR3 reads CASSDRTPMNTEAFF. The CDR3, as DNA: TGTGCCAGCAGTGATAGGACACCCATGAACACTGAAGCTTTCTTT.

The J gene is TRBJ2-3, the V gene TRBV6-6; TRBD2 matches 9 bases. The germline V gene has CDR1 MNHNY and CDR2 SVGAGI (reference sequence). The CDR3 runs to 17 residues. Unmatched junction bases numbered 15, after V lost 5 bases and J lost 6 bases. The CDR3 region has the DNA TGTGCCAGCAGTCCTCCCGGGATGGGACTAGCCCGTGATACGCAGTATTTT. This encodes CASSPPGMGLARDTQYF.

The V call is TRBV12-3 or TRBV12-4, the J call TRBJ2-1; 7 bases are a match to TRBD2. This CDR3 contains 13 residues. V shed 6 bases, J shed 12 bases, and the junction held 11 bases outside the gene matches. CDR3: CASSNTAGRVQFF. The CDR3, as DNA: TGTGCCAGCAGCAATACAGCGGGAAGGGTGCAGTTCTTC.

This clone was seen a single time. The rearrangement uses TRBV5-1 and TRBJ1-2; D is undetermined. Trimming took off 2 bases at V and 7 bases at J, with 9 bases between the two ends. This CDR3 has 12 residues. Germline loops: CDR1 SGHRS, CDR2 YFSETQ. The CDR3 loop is CASSFGDGGYTF. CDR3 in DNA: TGCGCCAGCAGCTTCGGTGATGGTGGCTACACCTTC.

The DNA for the CDR3 is TGTGCCAGCAGCCAAGATGGGCCCCTCGAGCAGTACTTC. Amino acids: CASSQDGPLEQYF. The rearrangement joins TRBV3-1 (or the pseudogene TRBV3-2) to TRBJ2-7; D is unresolved. The germline V gene has CDR1 LGHDT and CDR2 YNNKEL (reference sequence). V lost 0 bases and J 6 bases, leaving 9 bases between the germline ends. CDR3 length: 13 residues.

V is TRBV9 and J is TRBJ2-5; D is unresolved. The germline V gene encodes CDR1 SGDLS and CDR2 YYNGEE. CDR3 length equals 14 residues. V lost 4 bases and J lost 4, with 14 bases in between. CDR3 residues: CASSRSPSGETQYF. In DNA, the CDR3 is TGTGCCAGCAGCCGTAGCCCGTCCGGAGAGACCCAGTACTTC.

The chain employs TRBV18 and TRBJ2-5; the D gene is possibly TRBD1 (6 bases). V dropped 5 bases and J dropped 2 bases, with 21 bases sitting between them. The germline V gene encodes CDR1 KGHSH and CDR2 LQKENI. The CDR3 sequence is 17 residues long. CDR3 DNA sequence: TGTGCCAGCTCATCTGGGACCGCCCTGACAGGACAAGAGACCCAGTACTTC. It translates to CASSSGTALTGQETQYF. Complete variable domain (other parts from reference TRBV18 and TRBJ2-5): NAGVMQNPRHLVRRRGQEARLRCSPMKGHSHVYWYRQLPEEGLKFMVYLQKENIIDESGMPKERFSAEFPKEGPSILRIQQVVRGDSAAYFCASSSGTALTGQETQYFGPGTRLLVL.

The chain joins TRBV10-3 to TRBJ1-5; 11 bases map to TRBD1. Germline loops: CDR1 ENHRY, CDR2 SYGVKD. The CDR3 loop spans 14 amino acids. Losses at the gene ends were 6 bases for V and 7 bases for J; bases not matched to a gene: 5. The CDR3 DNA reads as TGTGCCATCAGGGGGACAGGGGGAGACCAGCCCCAGCATTTT. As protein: CAIRGTGGDQPQHF.

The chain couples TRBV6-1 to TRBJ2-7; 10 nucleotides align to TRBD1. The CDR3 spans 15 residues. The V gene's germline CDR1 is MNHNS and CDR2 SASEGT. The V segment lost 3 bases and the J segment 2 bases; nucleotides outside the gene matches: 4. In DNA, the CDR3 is TGTGCCAGCAGTGAGATGGGACAGGGGACCTACGAGCAGTACTTC. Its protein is CASSEMGQGTYEQYF.

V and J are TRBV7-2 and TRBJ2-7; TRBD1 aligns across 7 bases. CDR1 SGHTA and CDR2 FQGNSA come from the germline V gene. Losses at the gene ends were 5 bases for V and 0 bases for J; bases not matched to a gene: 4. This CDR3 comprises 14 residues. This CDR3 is CASSLDRDSYEQYF. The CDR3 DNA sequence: TGTGCCAGCAGCCTAGACAGGGACTCCTACGAGCAGTACTTC.

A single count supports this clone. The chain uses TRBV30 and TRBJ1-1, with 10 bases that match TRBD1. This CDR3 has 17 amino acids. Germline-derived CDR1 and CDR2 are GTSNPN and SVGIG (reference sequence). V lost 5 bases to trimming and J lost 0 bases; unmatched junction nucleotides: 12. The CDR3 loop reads CAWGGIGQGGMNTEAFF. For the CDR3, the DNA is TGTGCCTGGGGCGGTATCGGACAGGGGGGAATGAACACTGAAGCTTTCTTT.

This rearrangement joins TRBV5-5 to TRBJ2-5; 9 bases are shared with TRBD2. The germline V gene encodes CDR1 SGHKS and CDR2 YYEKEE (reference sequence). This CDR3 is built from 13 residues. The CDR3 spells CIVRASGEETQYF. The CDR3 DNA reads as TGTATTGTTCGGGCTAGCGGGGAAGAGACCCAGTACTTC. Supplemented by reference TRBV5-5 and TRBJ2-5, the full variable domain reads DAGVTQSPTHLIKTRGQQVTLRCSPISGHKSVSWYQQVLGQGPQFIFQYYEKEERGRGNFPDRFSARQFPNYSSELNVNALLLGDSALYLCIVRASGEETQYFGPGTRLLVL.

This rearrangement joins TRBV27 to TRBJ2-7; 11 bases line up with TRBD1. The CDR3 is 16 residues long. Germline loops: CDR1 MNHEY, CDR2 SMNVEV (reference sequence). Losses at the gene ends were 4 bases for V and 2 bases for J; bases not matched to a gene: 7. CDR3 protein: CASSSLGQGEAYEQYF. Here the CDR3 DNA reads TGTGCCAGCAGTTCCCTGGGACAGGGGGAGGCCTACGAGCAGTACTTC.

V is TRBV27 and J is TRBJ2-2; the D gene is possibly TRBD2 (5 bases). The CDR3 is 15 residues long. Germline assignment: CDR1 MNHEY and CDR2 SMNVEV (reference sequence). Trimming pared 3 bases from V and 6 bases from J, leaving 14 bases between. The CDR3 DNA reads TGTGCCAGCAGTTTCCCGGGGAATCAGGCCGGGGAGCTGTTTTTT. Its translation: CASSFPGNQAGELFF.

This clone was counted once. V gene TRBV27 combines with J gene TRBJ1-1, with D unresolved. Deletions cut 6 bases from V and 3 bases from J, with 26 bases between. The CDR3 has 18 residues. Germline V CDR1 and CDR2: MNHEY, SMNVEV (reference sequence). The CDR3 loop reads CASSRHLKAHMRDTEAFF. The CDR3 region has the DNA TGTGCCAGCAGCCGACACTTAAAAGCCCATATGCGGGACACTGAAGCTTTCTTT.